This T cell receptor beta chain was captured by sequencing in a study of T cell changes during pregnancy in multiple sclerosis. Repertoires were generated with immunoSEQ multiplex PCR, while TCRdb's copy carries only in-frame clones and drops some. The sample shows 42,000 or so clones, 70% to 90% of them seen only once. V lost 8 bases and J lost 0, with 11 bases in between. This CDR3 has 14 amino acids. Per the germline V gene, CDR1 is SGHTA and CDR2 is FQGNSA. The clonotype was recovered from a female donor with multiple sclerosis, enrolled in a pregnancy study. The gene calls are TRBV7-2 and TRBJ1-3; TRBD1 might be the D (6 bases). Specimen: CD4+ T cells from peripheral blood mononuclear cells, collected after pregnancy. The CDR3 region is CASGRGSSGNTIYF. As DNA, the CDR3 is TGTGCCAGCGGTAGGGGGAGCTCTGGAAACACCATATATTTT.